One sample yielded the 27 T cell receptor beta chains listed below, sequenced in a study of metastatic and nonmetastatic thyroid tumors. TCRdb re-called clones via MiXCR from the PCR reads. The sample contains 30,000 to 40,000 clones, around 17% of which appear only once. Treatment of any kind had been given to no patient before thyroid surgery. The sequenced material came from blood. These receptors were taken from a male donor with papillary thyroid cancer or a benign thyroid nodule (not recorded which). Some clones in this sample may be carry-over from other donors' samples.

V usage is TRBV12-3 or TRBV12-4 and J usage is TRBJ2-5; D possibly corresponds to TRBD2 (5 bases). The CDR3 loop spans 14 amino acids. Trimming left V 7 bases short and J 5 bases short, with 17 bases between. The CDR3 bases are TGTGCCAGCACCCTGGGAGTTTTATTGGAGACCCAGTACTTC. Translated, it gives CASTLGVLLETQYF.

This clone appeared many times. The chain links TRBV12-3 or TRBV12-4 to TRBJ1-1; D remains ambiguous. V was clipped by 6 bases and J by 1 base, with 9 bases between them. CDR3 length: 13 residues. The CDR3 DNA reads as TGTGCCAGCAGCACTAGACAGAACACTGAAGCTTTCTTT. It specifies CASSTRQNTEAFF.

This clone has more than one count but fewer than ten. This chain connects TRBV7-8 to TRBJ2-1; D may be TRBD2 (5 bases). The V end was cut by 5 bases, the J end by 5 bases, with 7 bases between. CDR3 length equals 12 residues. CDR1 and CDR2 from the germline V gene are SGHVS and FQNEAQ. CDR3 region: CASSVTNNEQFF. The CDR3 DNA reads TGTGCCAGCAGCGTGACTAACAATGAGCAGTTCTTC.

Only a few counts were recorded for this clone. This sequence joins TRBV6-1 and TRBJ2-7, with D uncertain. The CDR3 has 15 amino acids. In germline, CDR1 is MNHNS, CDR2 SASEGT. V lost 1 base and J 3 bases, leaving 13 bases between the germline ends. The CDR3 DNA reads as TGTGCCAGCAGTGAAGGCCCTAGAAGGCTCTACGAGCAGTACTTC. This translates into CASSEGPRRLYEQYF.

This clone was observed many times. The V gene is TRBV14, the J gene TRBJ1-1, with 7 bases matching TRBD1. The CDR3 covers 16 residues. The ends lost 5 bases at V and 4 bases at J; junction bases unmatched: 13. Germline-derived CDR1 and CDR2 are SGHDN and FVKESK. The CDR3 DNA reads as TGTGCCAGCAGCGATCTTAGAAGGGGGCCCGCCACTGAAGCTTTCTTT. This codes for CASSDLRRGPATEAFF.

This clone showed up many times. This chain links TRBV9 with TRBJ2-3; D perhaps matches TRBD2 (5 bases). Trimming removed 0 bases from V and 1 base from J, with 6 bases in between. CDR1 and CDR2 from the germline V gene are SGDLS and YYNGEE. This CDR3 region has 14 residues. The CDR3 loop reads CASSVGGRTDTQYF. CDR3 DNA: TGTGCCAGCAGCGTAGGCGGGCGCACAGATACGCAGTATTTT.

As concerns this clone: One base away lies a much larger clone, so this may be a sequencing read error. The same CDR3 arises from other DNA sequences in this sample as well. This chain connects TRBV29-1 to TRBJ1-2; D might be TRBD1 (6 bases). The CDR3 extends over 14 amino acids. The V gene's germline CDR1 is SQVTM and CDR2 ANQGSEA. V was shortened by 5 bases and J by 4 bases, with 17 bases between the two germline ends. As DNA, the CDR3 is TGCAGCGTTTCGACAGGAAAGCTTATCTATGGCTACACCTTC. Its translation: CSVSTGKLIYGYTF.

The chain joins TRBV6-2 or TRBV6-3 to TRBJ2-5, with 12 bases fitting TRBD1. There are 17 residues in the CDR3. CDR1 and CDR2 (germline): MNHEY, SVGEGT. The trim removed 6 bases at V and 0 bases at J, leaving 8 bases unmatched. CDR3 sequence: CASSPRGQGADQETQYF. The CDR3 DNA is TGTGCCAGCAGCCCCCGGGGACAGGGGGCGGACCAAGAGACCCAGTACTTC.

This clone was detected once. The chain couples TRBV20-1 to TRBJ1-5; D perhaps matches TRBD1 (5 bases). CDR1 is DFQATT, CDR2 SNEGSKA, per germline (reference sequence). CDR3 length: 18 amino acids. V dropped 0 bases and J dropped 0 bases, with 18 bases sitting between them. The CDR3 reads CSARDSTTGGYSNQPQHF. CDR3 in DNA: TGCAGTGCTAGAGATTCCACCACAGGAGGTTATAGCAATCAGCCCCAGCATTTT.

This clone came up many times. The chain recombines TRBV30 with TRBJ1-3; D is unresolved. Trimming removed 2 bases at V and 0 bases at J, with 5 bases between. The CDR3 is 13 residues long. Looked up from germline, CDR1 is GTSNPN and CDR2 is SVGIG (reference sequence). The CDR3 DNA follows: TGTGCCTGGAGTCCGCACTCTGGAAACACCATATATTTT. It specifies CAWSPHSGNTIYF.

This clone appeared many times. The chain recombines TRBV5-8 with TRBJ2-2, with D possibly matching TRBD1 (6 bases). Deletions cut 4 bases from V and 7 bases from J, with 14 bases between. Germline CDR1 and CDR2: SGHTS and YDEGEE. The CDR3 runs to 14 residues. The CDR3 nucleotides are TGTGCCAGCAGCCCGGTAGGGACAATCGGGGAGCTGTTTTTT. Translating it yields CASSPVGTIGELFF.

This clone was detected ten times or more. CDR3 nucleotide sequence: TGTGCCAGCAGTTTATTCTTCATTGACGGGGCGCGTGGCTACACCTTC. Translation: CASSLFFIDGARGYTF. The chain employs TRBV28 and TRBJ1-2, with D possibly matching TRBD1 (5 bases). Trimming stripped 1 base from V and 7 bases from J, with 19 bases between. This CDR3 comprises 16 residues. Looked up from germline, CDR1 is MDHEN and CDR2 is SYDVKM.

At least ten counts were recorded for this clone. This chain links TRBV7-2 with TRBJ2-5; D ambiguous. This CDR3 spans 15 amino acids. CDR1 is SGHTA, CDR2 FQGNSA, per germline. With 1 base removed from V and 2 bases from J, the gap between germline ends came to 11 bases. The CDR3 region is CASSLDGGYQETQYF. The CDR3 DNA reads as TGTGCCAGCAGCTTAGATGGTGGATATCAAGAGACCCAGTACTTC.

This chain uses TRBV12-3 or TRBV12-4 with TRBJ2-1, with TRBD2 matching 15 bases. The CDR3 length is 20 residues. Trimming removed 2 bases from V and 9 bases from J; junction bases left unmatched: 17. DNA for the CDR3: TGTGCCAGCAGTTTAATCCCCCGGACTAGCGGGAGGGCAAAGGGCGGTGAGCAGTTCTTC. It translates to CASSLIPRTSGRAKGGEQFF.

This clone was seen many times. The chain combines TRBV4-2 with TRBJ2-7; D is undetermined. V lost 5 bases and J 0 bases, leaving 11 bases between the germline ends. Germline V gives CDR1 LGHNA, CDR2 YNFKEQ. The CDR3 has 14 amino acids. CDR3 in amino acids: CASSSTESSYEQYF. The CDR3, as DNA: TGTGCCAGCAGCTCTACAGAGAGCTCCTACGAGCAGTACTTC.

The chain recombines TRBV11-1 with TRBJ2-7; maybe TRBD2 (6 bases). The germline CDR1 and CDR2 sequences are SGHAT and FQDESV (reference sequence). The V end lost 1 base, the J end lost 0 bases, and 13 bases lay between the germline ends. The CDR3 has 16 amino acids. CDR3 bases: TGTGCCAGCAGCTTAGGGCGCGGGGTAGGCTCCTACGAGCAGTACTTC. Its protein product is CASSLGRGVGSYEQYF.

This clone was counted many times. The CDR3 reads CASSLGGTGGQETQYF. DNA of the CDR3: TGTGCCAGCAGTTTGGGGGGGACAGGTGGGCAAGAGACCCAGTACTTC. The chain links TRBV28 to TRBJ2-5; D perhaps matches TRBD1 (8 bases). The CDR3 runs to 16 residues. The germline gives CDR1 MDHEN, CDR2 SYDVKM. Trimming pared 3 bases from V and 2 bases from J, leaving 16 bases between.

The chain carries TRBV7-3 and TRBJ2-7, with D perhaps assigned TRBD1 or TRBD2 (6 bases each). Looked up from germline, CDR1 is SGHTA and CDR2 is FQGTGA. V was shortened by 2 bases and J by 5 bases, with 19 bases between the two germline ends. There are 16 residues in the CDR3. CDR3 in DNA: TGTGCCAGCAGCTTATTCGGGGGCGCGGGTAGGGACGAGCAGTACTTC. It yields the protein CASSLFGGAGRDEQYF.

J is TRBJ1-1 and V is TRBV12-3 or TRBV12-4, with D perhaps TRBD1 (5 bases). V was trimmed by 7 bases and J by 3 bases, leaving 15 bases between them. This CDR3 spans 14 amino acids. DNA for the CDR3: TGTGCCAGCACCTTTGGCGGGGCGGACACTGAAGCTTTCTTT. Translation: CASTFGGADTEAFF.

This sequence joins TRBV7-8 and TRBJ2-7; possibly TRBD1 for D (6 bases). V was cut by 5 bases and J by 4 bases, with 18 bases left in between. The CDR3 consists of 15 residues. Germline-derived CDR1 and CDR2 are SGHVS and FQNEAQ. Written as DNA, the CDR3 is TGTGCCAGCAGCACCCTAACAGGGAGAGAATACGAGCAGTACTTC. This translates into CASSTLTGREYEQYF.

This clone is medium-sized in the sample. The chain employs TRBV28 and TRBJ2-1; 7 positions agree with TRBD2. Germline trimming cut 7 bases from V and 5 bases from J; bases unmatched to any gene: 11. Looked up from germline, CDR1 is MDHEN and CDR2 is SYDVKM. This CDR3 comprises 15 residues. The CDR3 nucleotides are TGTGCCAGCACCGTCACGGGACTATCTGACAATGAGCAGTTCTTC. Translated: CASTVTGLSDNEQFF. The entire variable domain, with the rest obtained from reference TRBV28 and TRBJ2-1, is as follows: DVKVTQSSRYLVKRTGEKVFLECVQDMDHENMFWYRQDPGLGLRLIYFSYDVKMKEKGDIPEGYSVSREKKERFSLILESASTNQTSMYLCASTVTGLSDNEQFFGPGTRLTVL.

The J gene is TRBJ2-1, the V gene TRBV11-2; D is ambiguous. V lost 1 base and J 1 base, leaving 8 bases between the germline ends. Germline V gene lookup returns CDR1 SGHAT and CDR2 FQNNGV. The CDR3 covers 15 residues. The chain's CDR3 is CASSLGVGSYNEQFF. CDR3 nucleotides: TGTGCCAGCAGCTTAGGTGTGGGGTCCTACAATGAGCAGTTCTTC.

This clone is categorized as medium-sized (0.01 to 0.1%). The rearrangement uses TRBV6-1 and TRBJ2-2; 14 nucleotides align to TRBD2. Germline V gene lookup returns CDR1 MNHNS and CDR2 SASEGT. The V gene end was trimmed by 6 bases and the J gene end by 0 bases; junction bases not matched to a gene: 3. This CDR3 is built from 17 residues. CDR3 nucleotide sequence: TGTGCCAGCAGGGCGGGACTAGCGGGGGCGAACACCGGGGAGCTGTTTTTT. This encodes CASRAGLAGANTGELFF.

The chain employs TRBV12-3 or TRBV12-4 and TRBJ2-1, with D unresolved. The CDR3 has 16 amino acids. Trimming left V 7 bases short and J 0 bases short, with 16 bases between. The CDR3 sequence: CASILKGVSSYNEQFF. The CDR3 DNA sequence: TGTGCCAGCATATTAAAGGGTGTGAGCTCCTACAATGAGCAGTTCTTC.

For this clone: Germline is not matched at one junction end, which may reflect a read error. V usage is TRBV20-1 and J usage is TRBJ2-1, with 8 bases that match TRBD2. This CDR3 spans 15 amino acids. Germline CDR1 and CDR2: DFQATT and SNEGSKA (reference sequence). DNA of the CDR3: TGCAGTGCTTGGGGGACTAGAGGGAGCTACAATGGGCAGTTCTTC. Its translation: CSAWGTRGSYNGQFF.

This clone was recorded a few times. The chain is built from TRBV28 and TRBJ1-6, with D possibly being TRBD1 (6 bases). Germline V gene sequence: CDR1 MDHEN, CDR2 SYDVKM. Trimming pared 6 bases from V and 12 bases from J, leaving 15 bases between. This CDR3 region has 13 residues. The CDR3 reads CASRDSEFIPLHF. The DNA for the CDR3 is TGTGCCAGCAGGGACAGTGAATTTATACCCCTCCACTTT.

This clone appeared many times. The chain carries TRBV5-8 and TRBJ2-4; perhaps D is TRBD1 or TRBD2 (6 bases each). This CDR3 spans 15 amino acids. Germline V CDR1 and CDR2: SGHTS, YDEGEE. V was pared by 2 bases and J by 2 bases, with 11 bases between. CDR3 nucleotide sequence: TGTGCCAGCAGCTTCTGGGGGGCTCCCAAAAACATTCAGTACTTC. Its protein product is CASSFWGAPKNIQYF.